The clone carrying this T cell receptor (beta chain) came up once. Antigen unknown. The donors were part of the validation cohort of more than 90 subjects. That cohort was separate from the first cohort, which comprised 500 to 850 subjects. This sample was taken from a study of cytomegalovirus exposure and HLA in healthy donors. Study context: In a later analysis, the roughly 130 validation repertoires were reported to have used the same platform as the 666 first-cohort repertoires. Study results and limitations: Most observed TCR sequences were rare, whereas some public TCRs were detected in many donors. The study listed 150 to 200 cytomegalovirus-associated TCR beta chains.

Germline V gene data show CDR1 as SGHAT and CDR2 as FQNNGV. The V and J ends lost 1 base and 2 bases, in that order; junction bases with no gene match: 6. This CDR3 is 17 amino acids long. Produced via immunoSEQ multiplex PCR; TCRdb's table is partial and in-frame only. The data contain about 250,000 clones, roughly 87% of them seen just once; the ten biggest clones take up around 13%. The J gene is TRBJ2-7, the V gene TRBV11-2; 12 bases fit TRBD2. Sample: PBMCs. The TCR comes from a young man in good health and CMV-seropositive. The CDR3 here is CASSLAALAGGTYEQYF. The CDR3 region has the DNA TGTGCCAGCAGCTTAGCCGCCCTAGCGGGAGGGACCTACGAGCAGTACTTC.